This T cell receptor beta chain was recovered during a study of T cells in Graves' hyperthyroidism and ophthalmopathy. Of note for this clonotype: What it recognizes is unknown.

Study outcomes and limitations: Model predictions of ophthalmopathy came a median approximately seven months before onset.

The V end lost 1 base, the J end lost 4 bases, and 23 bases lay between the germline ends. Germline CDR1 and CDR2: DFQATT and SNEGSKA (reference sequence). This CDR3 region has 18 residues. Template material for amplifying TCR beta CDR3 regions consisted of RNA transcripts. With the HTBI primer set, the TCR CDR3 went through a first round of RT-PCR. TCRdb reprocessed the multiplex PCR reads via MiXCR and lists one record per CDR3 protein. The repertoire holds about 380,000 distinct CDR3 sequences, with roughly 12% as singletons. This chain connects TRBV20-1 to TRBJ2-1; maybe TRBD2 (5 bases). Sample: blood. The source is a man aged 25 to 40 with Graves' hyperthyroidism that later progressed to Graves' ophthalmopathy. CDR3 residues: CSARGQSVGKASYNEQFF. The CDR3 DNA follows: TGCAGTGCTAGAGGTCAATCAGTCGGGAAGGCTTCATACAATGAGCAGTTCTTC.